A single sample gave rise to the 16 T cell receptor beta chains below, sequenced in a study of cytomegalovirus exposure and HLA in healthy donors. The study ran its PCR with 60 Vbeta and 13 Jbeta primers. Sequencing was performed with immunoSEQ multiplex PCR; in TCRdb, only in-frame clones are kept and a portion is missing. The sample lists 110,000 to 150,000 clones; 70% to 75% were seen once. Sequencing used PBMCs. These receptors all stem from a human donor in good health.

This sequence joins TRBV7-2 and TRBJ1-2; 7 nucleotides line up with TRBD1. V lost 6 bases, J lost 6 bases, and 4 bases stayed unmatched. This CDR3 has 12 amino acids. Germline V gives CDR1 SGHTA, CDR2 FQGNSA. CDR3 in amino acids: CASRVTGDGYTF. Here the CDR3 DNA reads TGTGCCAGCAGAGTTACAGGGGATGGCTACACCTTC.

V gene TRBV6-5 combines with J gene TRBJ2-7; D is uncertain. Trimming took 6 bases from V and 2 from J, leaving 8 bases between them. The CDR3 covers 12 residues. Germline V lookup: CDR1 MNHEY, CDR2 SVGAGI. CDR3 sequence: CASSLSPYEQYF. Written as DNA, the CDR3 is TGTGCCAGCAGCCTTAGTCCCTACGAGCAGTACTTC.

The chain recombines TRBV27 with TRBJ2-7; 12 bases are a match to TRBD1. With V trimmed by 8 bases and J by 0 bases, 14 bases remained unmatched. Germline loops: CDR1 MNHEY, CDR2 SMNVEV (reference sequence). This CDR3 is built from 18 residues. The CDR3 is CASAHRDRGLLTSYEQYF. The DNA of the CDR3 is TGTGCCAGCGCACACCGGGACAGGGGGCTATTAACCTCCTACGAGCAGTACTTC.

The chain joins TRBV4-2 to TRBJ2-7, with 8 bases fitting TRBD1. Germline assignment: CDR1 LGHNA and CDR2 YNFKEQ. CDR3 length: 16 residues. Trimming removed 4 bases from V and 7 bases from J; junction bases left unmatched: 15. In DNA form, the CDR3 reads TGTGCCAGCAGCCCCCTCCTAGCCAGGGGGCGTTGGGAGCAGTACTTC. It yields the protein CASSPLLARGRWEQYF.

The chain is built from TRBV28 and TRBJ2-7; 8 bases match TRBD1. J lost 6 bases, V lost 2 bases, and 3 bases had no gene match. The CDR3 is 13 amino acids. Germline CDR1 MDHEN, CDR2 SYDVKM. The CDR3 region is CASSLQGAGEQYF. The CDR3, as DNA: TGTGCCAGCAGTTTACAGGGGGCTGGCGAGCAGTACTTC.

The chain has TRBV10-2 and TRBJ1-1; maybe TRBD1 (5 bases). The germline CDR1 and CDR2 sequences are WSHSY and SAAADI. Trimming removed 5 bases from V and 1 base from J, with 14 bases in between. The CDR3 is made up of 15 amino acids. In DNA, the CDR3 is TGCGCCAGCAGTAACGCCAGGGAAGGGAACACTGAAGCTTTCTTT. Encoded protein: CASSNAREGNTEAFF.

This chain connects TRBV6-4 to TRBJ1-4; no clear D. CDR1 and CDR2 (germline): MRHNA, SNTAGT. Trimming shortened V by 10 bases and J by 0 bases, and 9 bases separated the two germline ends. The CDR3 runs 13 residues. CDR3 region: CAIAGSTNEKLFF. The CDR3 DNA is TGTGCCATCGCCGGGTCAACTAATGAAAAACTGTTTTTT.

The chain has TRBV2 and TRBJ1-5, with no clear D. The ends were cut back, 3 bases at V and 0 bases at J, with 9 bases in the middle. This CDR3 has 15 residues. Per the germline V gene, CDR1 is SNHLY and CDR2 is FYNNEI. Here the CDR3 reads CASSEAGYSNQPQHF. CDR3 nucleotide sequence: TGTGCCAGCAGTGAGGCAGGCTATAGCAATCAGCCCCAGCATTTT.

The J gene is TRBJ1-1, the V gene TRBV10-2; D is perhaps TRBD1 (5 bases). Trimming took 7 bases from V and 5 from J, leaving 17 bases between them. CDR1 and CDR2 from the germline V gene are WSHSY and SAAADI. The CDR3 contains 14 residues. The DNA of the CDR3 is TGCGCCAGCACCCGCAGGGCAACGGAGACTGAAGCTTTCTTT. Residues: CASTRRATETEAFF.

The chain recombines TRBV5-6 with TRBJ2-5; TRBD1 matches at 9 bases. Judging by the DNA end, TRBJ2-7 fits better; the J call may be wrong. This CDR3 has 13 residues. From germline, CDR1 is SGHDT and CDR2 YYEEEE. CDR3 sequence: CASKRQGAYEQYF. For the CDR3, the DNA is TGTGCCAGCAAAAGACAGGGGGCCTACGAGCAGTACTTC.

The chain couples TRBV9 to TRBJ1-2, with a tentative D call TRBD1 (6 bases). V was clipped by 6 bases and J by 0 bases, with 9 bases between them. The CDR3 covers 13 residues. Germline CDR1 is SGDLS and CDR2 is YYNGEE. As DNA, the CDR3 is TGTGCCAGCATGGACAGATCTAACTATGGCTACACCTTC. Translated, it gives CASMDRSNYGYTF.

The chain uses TRBV7-9 and TRBJ1-6; D is undetermined. The V gene lost 1 base and the J gene lost 12 bases, with 7 bases spanning the gap. Germline V gene data show CDR1 as SEHNR and CDR2 as FQNEAQ (reference sequence). The CDR3 consists of 12 residues. As DNA, the CDR3 is TGTGCCAGCAGCTTAGACGTCGGACCCCTCCACTTT. Encoded protein: CASSLDVGPLHF.

V usage is TRBV2 and J usage is TRBJ2-1; possibly TRBD2 for D (6 bases). Germline V lookup: CDR1 SNHLY, CDR2 FYNNEI. The V and J ends lost 10 bases and 0 bases respectively, with 10 bases between them. The CDR3 runs to 13 residues. CDR3 bases: TGTGCCACCGCGGGGTACTCCTACAATGAGCAGTTCTTC. Translated: CATAGYSYNEQFF.

V is TRBV11-3 and J is TRBJ1-1; 8 nucleotides line up with TRBD1. V lost 0 bases to trimming and J lost 5 bases; unmatched junction nucleotides: 5. The CDR3 is 15 amino acids. Germline V gene lookup returns CDR1 SGHNT and CDR2 YENEEA. CDR3 DNA: TGTGCCAGCAGCTTAGATAGGGACAGGAGAACTGAAGCTTTCTTT. It is translated as CASSLDRDRRTEAFF.

The rearrangement joins TRBV27 to TRBJ2-1; 14 bases align to TRBD2. CDR3 length equals 16 residues. Germline V gene sequence: CDR1 MNHEY, CDR2 SMNVEV (reference sequence). Germline trimming cut 5 bases from V and 8 bases from J; bases unmatched to any gene: 8. DNA of the CDR3: TGTGCCAGCAGTCCTACCGGGACTAGCGGGGGCTATGAGCAGTTCTTC. Protein product: CASSPTGTSGGYEQFF.

The rearrangement joins TRBV29-1 to TRBJ2-1; TRBD2 matches at 16 bases. The trim removed 6 bases at V and 8 bases at J, leaving 10 bases unmatched. This CDR3 region has 16 residues. Germline V gives CDR1 SQVTM, CDR2 ANQGSEA. CDR3 bases: TGCAGCGTCTCCGGGACTAGCGGGGGGGCCCTCGATGAGCAGTTCTTC. The encoded protein is CSVSGTSGGALDEQFF.